This record concerns one T cell receptor beta chain sequence. Its antigen is still unknown. The source of the sample is a study of blood T cells in healthy people across ages. Study conclusions and caveats: Roughly linearly, TCR beta diversity per million T cells fell as age increased.

Using a J-beta primer mix together with a sample-barcoded 5' primer, a second PCR was run for about 7 to 12 cycles. TCRdb used MiXCR to reprocess the 5' RACE reads, holding one entry per CDR3 protein. The repertoire holds hundreds of thousands of distinct CDR3 sequences, 49% seen once, with under 35% in the top ten. Per the germline V gene, CDR1 is LGHNA and CDR2 is YSLEER. The CDR3 has 17 residues. V was clipped by 2 bases and J by 2 bases; unmatched bases: 10. The sample comprised blood. The clonotype was recovered from an older woman in good health. The rearrangement joins TRBV4-3 to TRBJ2-7, with 9 bases aligning to TRBD2. DNA of the CDR3: TGCGCCAGCAGCCAATTTTTAGCGGGAGATAACGCCTACGAGCAGTACTTC. Its protein product is CASSQFLAGDNAYEQYF.